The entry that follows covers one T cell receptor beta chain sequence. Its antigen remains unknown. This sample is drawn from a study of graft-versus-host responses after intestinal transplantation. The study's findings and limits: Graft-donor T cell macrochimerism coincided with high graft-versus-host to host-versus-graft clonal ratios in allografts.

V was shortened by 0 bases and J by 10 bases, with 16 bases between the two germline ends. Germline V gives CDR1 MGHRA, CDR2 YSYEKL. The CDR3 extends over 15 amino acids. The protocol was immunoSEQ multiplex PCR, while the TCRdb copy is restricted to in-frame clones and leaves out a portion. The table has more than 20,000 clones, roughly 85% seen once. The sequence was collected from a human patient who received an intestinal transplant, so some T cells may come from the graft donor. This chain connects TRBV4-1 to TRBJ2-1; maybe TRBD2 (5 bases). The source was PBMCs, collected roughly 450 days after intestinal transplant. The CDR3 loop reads CASSQDPSRVGEQFF. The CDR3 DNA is TGCGCCAGCAGCCAAGATCCTTCGCGGGTCGGGGAGCAGTTCTTC.